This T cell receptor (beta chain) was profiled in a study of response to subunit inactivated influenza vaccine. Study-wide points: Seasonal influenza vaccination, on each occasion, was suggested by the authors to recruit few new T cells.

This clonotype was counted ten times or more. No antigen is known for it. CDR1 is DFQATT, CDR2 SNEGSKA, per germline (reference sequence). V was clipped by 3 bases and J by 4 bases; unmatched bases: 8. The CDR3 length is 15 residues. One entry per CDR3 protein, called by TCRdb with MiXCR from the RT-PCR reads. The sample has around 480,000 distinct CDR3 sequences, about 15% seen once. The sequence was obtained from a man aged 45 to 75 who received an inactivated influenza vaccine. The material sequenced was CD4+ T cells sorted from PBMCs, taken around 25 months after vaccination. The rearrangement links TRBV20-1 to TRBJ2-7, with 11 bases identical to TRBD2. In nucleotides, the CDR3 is TGCAGTGCTAGCGATCTAGCGGGAGGTACTTACGAGCAGTACTTC. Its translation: CSASDLAGGTYEQYF.